This T cell receptor (beta chain) was sequenced during a study of T-cell memory formation after mild COVID-19. Study at large: The TCR clusters were mostly specific to one donor. General study results and limits: Memory cells collected pre-infection included some clones that later responded, suggesting cross-reactive memory joined. CD4+ contracting clones lay mainly in CM and EM, CD8+ ones in EMRA.

Trimming removed 4 bases at V and 4 bases at J, with 10 bases between. The CDR3 loop spans 13 amino acids. Germline V lookup: CDR1 LNHDA, CDR2 SQIVND (reference sequence). TCRdb redid the calling of the 5' RACE reads with MiXCR, one entry per CDR3 protein. The table records 120,000 to 150,000 distinct CDR3 sequences, 6% to 7% of them present only once. As regards this clonotype: Its antigen remains unidentified.

The sequencing sample was made of PBMCs or a T cell subset sorted from them (not recorded which). The origin of this receptor is an adult woman who had mild COVID-19 (a few samples of this study predate the infection). Cell type and time point are not known. The gene calls are TRBV19 and TRBJ1-2; D is possibly TRBD1 (5 bases). The CDR3 is CASSTRQSYGYTF. The CDR3, as DNA: TGTGCCAGTAGTACCAGACAGTCCTATGGCTACACCTTC.